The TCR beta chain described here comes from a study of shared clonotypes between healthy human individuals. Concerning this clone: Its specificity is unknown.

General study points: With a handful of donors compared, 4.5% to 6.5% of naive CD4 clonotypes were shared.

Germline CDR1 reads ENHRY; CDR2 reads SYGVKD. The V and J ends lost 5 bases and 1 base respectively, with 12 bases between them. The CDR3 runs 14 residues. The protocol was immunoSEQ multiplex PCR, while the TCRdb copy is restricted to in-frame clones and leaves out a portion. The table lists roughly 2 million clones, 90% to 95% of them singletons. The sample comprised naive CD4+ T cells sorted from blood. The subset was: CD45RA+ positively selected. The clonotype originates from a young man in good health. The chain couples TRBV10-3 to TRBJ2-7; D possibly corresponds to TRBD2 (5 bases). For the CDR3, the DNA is TGTGCCATCAGTACCGGACTGGTATCCTACGAGCAGTACTTC. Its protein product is CAISTGLVSYEQYF.